This T cell receptor (beta chain) is from a study of shared clonotypes between healthy human individuals. Assay execution proceeded at the deep level. Only in-frame clones appear in the TCRdb table, and some are missing; sequencing was by immunoSEQ multiplex PCR. The repertoire holds about 980,000 clones, with around 80% as singletons. This CDR3 is built from 16 residues. From germline, CDR1 is MDHEN and CDR2 SYDVKM. Trimming cost V 4 bases and J 0 bases; bases outside gene matches: 5. This clonotype originated in a man aged 18-30 years in good health. The chain recombines TRBV28 with TRBJ2-3, with TRBD1 matching 9 bases. The specimen sequenced was memory CD4+ T cells sorted from blood. Subset indicated: CD45RA-negative fraction. CDR3 residues: CASSSMDRGSTDTQYF. In DNA, the CDR3 is TGTGCCAGCAGTTCGATGGACAGGGGAAGCACAGATACGCAGTATTTT.